The 5 T cell receptor beta chains presented below share a single source sample, sequenced in a study of blood T cell repertoires in COVID-19 (dated by TCRdb to 2019 to 2021). The receptor library was made with the immunoSEQ multiplex PCR assay. In TCRdb, the immuneACCESS table is reduced to in-frame sequences with V and J assigned. These tables do not hold every clone; where another copy was compared, an unresolved V gene accounts for under half, and the others remain unexplained. This sample holds about 250,000 clones; 83% were observed only once. About 9% of the sample is in the top ten clones. Material: peripheral blood. These receptors were obtained from a man in his forties or fifties with active or convalescent COVID-19.

The chain joins TRBV2 to TRBJ1-4; tentative D call: TRBD1 (5 bases). The CDR3 covers 14 residues. The germline V gene has CDR1 SNHLY and CDR2 FYNNEI. V gave up 4 bases and J gave up 4 bases, with 10 bases separating them. As DNA, the CDR3 is TGTGCCAGCAGTGGGTGGGACTTTAATGAAAAACTGTTTTTT. This sequence encodes CASSGWDFNEKLFF.

For this clone: A read error may account for a junction end that differs from germline. The chain recombines TRBV11-2 with TRBJ1-2, with 7 positions matching TRBD1. CDR1 is SGHAT and CDR2 is FQNNGV in the germline V gene. This CDR3 has 12 residues. CDR3 sequence reads: CASSLGSGQPIF. The DNA of the CDR3 is TGTGCCAGCAGCCTAGGGTCGGGACAGCCGATCTTC.

This chain uses TRBV7-2 with TRBJ2-1; TRBD1 matches at 7 bases. Germline CDR1 reads SGHTA; CDR2 reads FQGNSA. This CDR3 region has 17 residues. V lost 7 bases and J lost 11; bases outside the gene matches: 23. CDR3 coding DNA: TGTGCCAGCAACAGAGTACCGACAGGGCAAATGAGTTTACAGCAGTTCTTC. Translating gives CASNRVPTGQMSLQQFF.

A word on this clone: A read error may account for a junction end that differs from germline. The V gene is TRBV7-7, the J gene TRBJ2-2, with TRBD2 matching 9 bases. CDR1 SSHAT and CDR2 FNYEAQ come from the germline V gene (reference sequence). This CDR3 has 17 amino acids. The DNA of the CDR3 is TGTGCTAGCAGCCCGACCTGGCTAGCGGGATCGGGAGGGGAGCTGTTTTTT. Residues: CASSPTWLAGSGGELFF.

This chain links TRBV30 with TRBJ1-2; D possibly corresponds to TRBD1 (6 bases). V lost 2 bases, J lost 8 bases, and 12 bases lay in between. CDR1 and CDR2 (germline): GTSNPN, SVGIG (reference sequence). The CDR3 consists of 12 residues. The CDR3 DNA reads TGTGCCTGGAGTCGGGGGGCGTGGGGCTACACCTTC. Its protein product is CAWSRGAWGYTF.